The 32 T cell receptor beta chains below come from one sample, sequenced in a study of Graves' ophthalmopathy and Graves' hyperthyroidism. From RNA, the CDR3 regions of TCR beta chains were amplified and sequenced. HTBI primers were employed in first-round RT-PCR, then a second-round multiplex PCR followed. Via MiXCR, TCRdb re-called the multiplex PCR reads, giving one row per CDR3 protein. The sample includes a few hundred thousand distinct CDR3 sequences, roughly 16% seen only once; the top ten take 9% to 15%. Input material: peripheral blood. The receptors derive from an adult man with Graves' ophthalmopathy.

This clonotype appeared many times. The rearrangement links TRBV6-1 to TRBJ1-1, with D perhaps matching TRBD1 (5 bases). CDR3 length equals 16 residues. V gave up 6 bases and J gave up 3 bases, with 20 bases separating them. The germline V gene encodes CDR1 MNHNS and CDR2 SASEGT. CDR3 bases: TGTGCCAGCAGCTCAAGTCCCCGACCCAGGGACACTGAAGCTTTCTTT. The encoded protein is CASSSSPRPRDTEAFF.

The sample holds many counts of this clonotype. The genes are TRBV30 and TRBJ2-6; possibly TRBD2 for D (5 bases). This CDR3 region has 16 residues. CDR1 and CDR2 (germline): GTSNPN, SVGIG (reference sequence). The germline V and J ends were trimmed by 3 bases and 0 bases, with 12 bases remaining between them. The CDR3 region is CAWSPPGISGANVLTF. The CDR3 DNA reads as TGTGCCTGGAGCCCCCCGGGGATCTCTGGGGCCAACGTCCTGACTTTC.

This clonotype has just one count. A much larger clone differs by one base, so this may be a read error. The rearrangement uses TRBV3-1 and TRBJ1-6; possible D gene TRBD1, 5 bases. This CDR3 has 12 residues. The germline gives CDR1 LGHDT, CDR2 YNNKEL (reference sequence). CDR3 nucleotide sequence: TGCGGTCGGTCAGGGCCGAATTCACCCCTCCACTTT. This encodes CGRSGPNSPLHF.

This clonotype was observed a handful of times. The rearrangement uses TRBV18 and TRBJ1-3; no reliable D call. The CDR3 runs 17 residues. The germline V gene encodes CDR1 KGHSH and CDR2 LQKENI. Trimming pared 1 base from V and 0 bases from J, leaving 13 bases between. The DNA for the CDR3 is TGTGCCAGCTCACCACGTCACACGACCAACTCTGGAAACACCATATATTTT. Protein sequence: CASSPRHTTNSGNTIYF. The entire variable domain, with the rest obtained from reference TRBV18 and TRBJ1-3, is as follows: NAGVMQNPRHLVRRRGQEARLRCSPMKGHSHVYWYRQLPEEGLKFMVYLQKENIIDESGMPKERFSAEFPKEGPSILRIQQVVRGDSAAYFCASSPRHTTNSGNTIYFGEGSWLTVV.

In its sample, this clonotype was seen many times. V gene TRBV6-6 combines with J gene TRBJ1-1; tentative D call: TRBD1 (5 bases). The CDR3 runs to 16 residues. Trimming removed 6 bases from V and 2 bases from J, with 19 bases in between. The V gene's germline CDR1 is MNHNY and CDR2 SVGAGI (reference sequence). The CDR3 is CASSRSGGTLNTEAFF. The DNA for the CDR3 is TGTGCCAGCAGCCGGAGTGGGGGAACCCTTAACACTGAAGCTTTCTTT.

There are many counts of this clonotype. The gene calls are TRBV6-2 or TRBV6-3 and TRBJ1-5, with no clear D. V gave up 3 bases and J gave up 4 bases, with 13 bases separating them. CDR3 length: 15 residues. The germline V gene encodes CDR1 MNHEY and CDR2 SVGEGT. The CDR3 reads CASSYGISENQPQHF. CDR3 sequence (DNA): TGTGCCAGCAGTTATGGGATCAGTGAAAATCAGCCCCAGCATTTT.

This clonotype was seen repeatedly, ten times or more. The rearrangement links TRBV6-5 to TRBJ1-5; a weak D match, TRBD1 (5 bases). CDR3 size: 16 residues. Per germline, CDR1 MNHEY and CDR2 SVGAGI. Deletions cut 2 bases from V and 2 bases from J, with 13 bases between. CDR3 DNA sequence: TGTGCCAGCAGTTACGGGACCTTAGCGGGCAATCAGCCCCAGCATTTT. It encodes CASSYGTLAGNQPQHF.

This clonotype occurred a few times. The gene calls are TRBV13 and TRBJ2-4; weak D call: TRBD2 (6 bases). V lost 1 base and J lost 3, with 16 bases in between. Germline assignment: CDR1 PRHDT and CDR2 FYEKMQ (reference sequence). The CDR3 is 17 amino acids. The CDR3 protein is CASSLVIGSRGKNIQYF. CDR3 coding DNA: TGTGCCAGCAGCTTAGTAATCGGGAGTAGAGGCAAAAACATTCAGTACTTC.

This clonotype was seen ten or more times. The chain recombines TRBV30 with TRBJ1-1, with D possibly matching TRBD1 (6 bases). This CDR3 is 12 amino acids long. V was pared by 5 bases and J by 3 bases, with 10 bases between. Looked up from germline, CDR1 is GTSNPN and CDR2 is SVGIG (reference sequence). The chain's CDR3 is CAWEAGDTEAFF. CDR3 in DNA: TGTGCCTGGGAGGCAGGGGACACTGAAGCTTTCTTT.

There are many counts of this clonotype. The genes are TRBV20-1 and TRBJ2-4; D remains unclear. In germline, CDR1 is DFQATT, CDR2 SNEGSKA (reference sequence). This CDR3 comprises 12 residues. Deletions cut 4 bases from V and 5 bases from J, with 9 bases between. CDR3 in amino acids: CSATSWQNIQYF. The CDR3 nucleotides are TGCAGTGCTACCTCGTGGCAAAACATTCAGTACTTC.

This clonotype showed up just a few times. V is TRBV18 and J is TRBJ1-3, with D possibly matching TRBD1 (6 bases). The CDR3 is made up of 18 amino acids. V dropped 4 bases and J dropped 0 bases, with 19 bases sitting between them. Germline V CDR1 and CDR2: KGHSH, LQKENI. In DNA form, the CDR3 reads TGTGCCAGCTCACGAGCGCAACAGGGAGTCCACTCTGGAAACACCATATATTTT. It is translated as CASSRAQQGVHSGNTIYF.

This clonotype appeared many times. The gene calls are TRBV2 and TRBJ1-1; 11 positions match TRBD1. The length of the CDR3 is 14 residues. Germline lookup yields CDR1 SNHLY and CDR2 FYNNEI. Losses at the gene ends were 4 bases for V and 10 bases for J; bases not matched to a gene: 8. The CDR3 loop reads CASSGGTGGVVAFF. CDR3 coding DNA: TGTGCCAGCAGTGGGGGGACAGGGGGAGTTGTAGCTTTCTTT.

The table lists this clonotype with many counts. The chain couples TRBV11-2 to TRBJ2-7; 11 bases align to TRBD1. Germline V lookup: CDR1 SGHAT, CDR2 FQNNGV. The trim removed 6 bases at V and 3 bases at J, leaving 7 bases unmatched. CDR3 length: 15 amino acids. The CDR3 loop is CASRRGTGGFYEQYF. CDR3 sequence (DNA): TGTGCCAGCAGAAGGGGGACAGGGGGTTTCTACGAGCAGTACTTC. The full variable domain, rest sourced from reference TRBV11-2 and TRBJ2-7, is EAGVAQSPRYKIIEKRQSVAFWCNPISGHATLYWYQQILGQGPKLLIQFQNNGVVDDSQLPKDRFSAERLKGVDSTLKIQPAKLEDSAVYLCASRRGTGGFYEQYFGPGTRLTVT.

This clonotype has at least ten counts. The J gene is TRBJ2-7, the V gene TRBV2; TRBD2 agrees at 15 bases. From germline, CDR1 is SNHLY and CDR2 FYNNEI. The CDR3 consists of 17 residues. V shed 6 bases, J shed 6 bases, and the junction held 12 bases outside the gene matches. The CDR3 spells CASSLIGTSGRPREQYF. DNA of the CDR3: TGTGCCAGCAGCCTCATAGGGACTAGCGGGAGGCCCCGCGAGCAGTACTTC. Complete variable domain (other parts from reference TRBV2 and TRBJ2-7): EPEVTQTPSHQVTQMGQEVILRCVPISNHLYFYWYRQILGQKVEFLVSFYNNEISEKSEIFDDQFSVERPDGSNFTLKIRSTKLEDSAMYFCASSLIGTSGRPREQYFGPGTRLTVT.

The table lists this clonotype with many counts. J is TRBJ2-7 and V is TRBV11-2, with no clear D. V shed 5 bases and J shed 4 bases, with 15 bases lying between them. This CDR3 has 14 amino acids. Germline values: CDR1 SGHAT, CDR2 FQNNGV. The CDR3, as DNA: TGTGCCAGCAGCAAAAACCATCAGAAATACGAGCAGTACTTC. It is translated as CASSKNHQKYEQYF.

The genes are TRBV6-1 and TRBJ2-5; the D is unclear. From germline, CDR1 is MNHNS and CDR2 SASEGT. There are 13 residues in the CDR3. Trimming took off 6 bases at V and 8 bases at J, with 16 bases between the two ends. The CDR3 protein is CASSLRSPPTQYF. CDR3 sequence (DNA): TGTGCCAGCAGCCTTCGTTCCCCCCCCACCCAGTACTTC.

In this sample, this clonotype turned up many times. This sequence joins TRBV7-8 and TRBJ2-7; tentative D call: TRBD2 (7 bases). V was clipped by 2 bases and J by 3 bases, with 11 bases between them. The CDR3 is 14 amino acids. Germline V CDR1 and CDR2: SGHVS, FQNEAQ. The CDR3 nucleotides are TGTGCCAGCAGCTTAACGGGGGGCATCTACGAGCAGTACTTC. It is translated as CASSLTGGIYEQYF.

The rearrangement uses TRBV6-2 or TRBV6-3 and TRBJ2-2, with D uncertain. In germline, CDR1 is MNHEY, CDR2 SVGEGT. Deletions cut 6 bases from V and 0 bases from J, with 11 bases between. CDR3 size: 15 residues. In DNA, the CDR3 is TGTGCCAGCAGCTCGCCTTTCGCGAACACCGGGGAGCTGTTTTTT. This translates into CASSSPFANTGELFF.

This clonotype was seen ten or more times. The CDR3 region is CASSVPESSTGELFF. CDR3 sequence (DNA): TGTGCCAGCAGTGTCCCCGAAAGTAGTACCGGGGAGCTGTTTTTT. This chain links TRBV2 with TRBJ2-2; the D is unclear. The germline V gene encodes CDR1 SNHLY and CDR2 FYNNEI. The CDR3 has 15 amino acids. V was pared by 4 bases and J by 5 bases, with 14 bases between.

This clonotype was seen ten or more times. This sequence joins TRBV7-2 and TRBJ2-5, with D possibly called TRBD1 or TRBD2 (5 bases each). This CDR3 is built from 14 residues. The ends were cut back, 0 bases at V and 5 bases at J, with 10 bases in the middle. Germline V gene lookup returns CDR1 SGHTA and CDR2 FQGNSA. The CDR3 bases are TGTGCCAGCAGCTTAGCGCAATGGGGGGAGACCCAGTACTTC. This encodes CASSLAQWGETQYF. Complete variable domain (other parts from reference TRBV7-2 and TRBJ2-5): GAGVSQSPSNKVTEKGKDVELRCDPISGHTALYWYRQSLGQGLEFLIYFQGNSAPDKSGLPSDRFSAERTGGSVSTLTIQRTQQEDSAVYLCASSLAQWGETQYFGPGTRLLVL.

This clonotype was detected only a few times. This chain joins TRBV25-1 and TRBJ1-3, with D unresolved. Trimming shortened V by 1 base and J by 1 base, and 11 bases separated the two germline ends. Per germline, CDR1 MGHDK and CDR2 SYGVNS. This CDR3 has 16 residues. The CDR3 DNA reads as TGTGCCAGCAGTGAATTTATGGGGTCTTCTGGAAACACCATATATTTT. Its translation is CASSEFMGSSGNTIYF.

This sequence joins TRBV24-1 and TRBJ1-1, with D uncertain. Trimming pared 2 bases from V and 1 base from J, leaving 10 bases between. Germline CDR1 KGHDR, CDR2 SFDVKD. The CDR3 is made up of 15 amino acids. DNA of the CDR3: TGTGCCACCAGTGATTCGGCGAGGGCGAACACTGAAGCTTTCTTT. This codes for CATSDSARANTEAFF.

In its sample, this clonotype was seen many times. The CDR3 nucleotides are TGTGCCAGCAGTTTAGGCGGGAGGGCTTACGAGCAGTACTTC. This codes for CASSLGGRAYEQYF. The genes are TRBV28 and TRBJ2-7; 9 nucleotides line up with TRBD2. The CDR3 is 14 amino acids. Germline-derived CDR1 and CDR2 are MDHEN and SYDVKM. V lost 2 bases and J lost 4; bases outside the gene matches: 3.

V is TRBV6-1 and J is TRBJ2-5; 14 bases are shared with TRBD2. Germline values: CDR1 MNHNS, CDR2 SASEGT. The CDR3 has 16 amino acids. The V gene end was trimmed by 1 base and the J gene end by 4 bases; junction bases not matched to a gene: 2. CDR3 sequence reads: CASSEGLAGGIETQYF. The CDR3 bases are TGTGCCAGCAGTGAAGGACTAGCGGGAGGGATAGAGACCCAGTACTTC.

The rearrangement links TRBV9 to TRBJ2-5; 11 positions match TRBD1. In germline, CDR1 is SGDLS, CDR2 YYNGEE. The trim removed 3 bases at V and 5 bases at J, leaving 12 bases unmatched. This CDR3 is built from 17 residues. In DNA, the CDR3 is TGTGCCAGCAGCGCCCCGCGCCGGGACAGGGGGTTGGAGACCCAGTACTTC. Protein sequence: CASSAPRRDRGLETQYF.

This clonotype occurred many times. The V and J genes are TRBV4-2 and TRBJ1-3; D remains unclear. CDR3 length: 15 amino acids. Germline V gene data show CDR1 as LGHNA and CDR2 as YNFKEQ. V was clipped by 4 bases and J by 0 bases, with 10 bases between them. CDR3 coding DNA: TGTGCCAGCAGCCGCCCGGGAGACTCTGGAAACACCATATATTTT. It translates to CASSRPGDSGNTIYF.

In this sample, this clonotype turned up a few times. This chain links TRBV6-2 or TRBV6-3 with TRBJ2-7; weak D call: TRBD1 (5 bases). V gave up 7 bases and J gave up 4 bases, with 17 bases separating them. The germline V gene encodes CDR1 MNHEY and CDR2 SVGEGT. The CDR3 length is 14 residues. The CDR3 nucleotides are TGTGCCAGCAATACGTACAGGACGCCTTACGAGCAGTACTTC. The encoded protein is CASNTYRTPYEQYF.

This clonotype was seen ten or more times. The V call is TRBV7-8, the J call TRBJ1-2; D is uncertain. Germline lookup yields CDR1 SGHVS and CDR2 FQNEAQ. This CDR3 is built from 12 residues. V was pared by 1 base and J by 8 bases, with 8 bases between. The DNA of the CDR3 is TGTGCCAGCAGCTTAGAGGTTGGAGGCTACACCTTC. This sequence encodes CASSLEVGGYTF.

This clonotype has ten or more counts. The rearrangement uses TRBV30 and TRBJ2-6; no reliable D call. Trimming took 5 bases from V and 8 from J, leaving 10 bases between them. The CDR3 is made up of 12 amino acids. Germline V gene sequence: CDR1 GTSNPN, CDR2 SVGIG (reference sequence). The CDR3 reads CAWSLLTNVLTF. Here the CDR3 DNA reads TGTGCCTGGTCGCTGTTAACCAACGTCCTGACTTTC.

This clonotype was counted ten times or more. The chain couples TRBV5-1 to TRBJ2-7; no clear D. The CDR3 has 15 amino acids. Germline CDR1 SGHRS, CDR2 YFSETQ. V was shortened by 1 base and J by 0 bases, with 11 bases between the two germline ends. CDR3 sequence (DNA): TGCGCCAGCAGCTTGACGCGTAGGTTCTCCTACGAGCAGTACTTC. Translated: CASSLTRRFSYEQYF. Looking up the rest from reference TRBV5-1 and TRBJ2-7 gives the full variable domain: KAGVTQTPRYLIKTRGQQVTLSCSPISGHRSVSWYQQTPGQGLQFLFEYFSETQRNKGNFPGRFSGRQFSNSRSEMNVSTLELGDSALYLCASSLTRRFSYEQYFGPGTRLTVT.

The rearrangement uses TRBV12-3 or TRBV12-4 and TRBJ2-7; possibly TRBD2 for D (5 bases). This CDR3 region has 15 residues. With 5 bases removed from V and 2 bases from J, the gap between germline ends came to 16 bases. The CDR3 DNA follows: TGTGCCAGCAGTCCCCATACCAGCGGAACCTACGAGCAGTACTTC. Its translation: CASSPHTSGTYEQYF.

The chain's CDR3 is CASSFVSARETQYF. The CDR3 DNA follows: TGTGCCAGCAGTTTCGTAAGCGCGAGAGAGACCCAGTACTTC. The chain links TRBV6-2 or TRBV6-3 to TRBJ2-5; D unresolved. V dropped 4 bases and J dropped 4 bases, with 13 bases sitting between them. Germline CDR1 MNHEY, CDR2 SVGEGT. This CDR3 has 14 amino acids.